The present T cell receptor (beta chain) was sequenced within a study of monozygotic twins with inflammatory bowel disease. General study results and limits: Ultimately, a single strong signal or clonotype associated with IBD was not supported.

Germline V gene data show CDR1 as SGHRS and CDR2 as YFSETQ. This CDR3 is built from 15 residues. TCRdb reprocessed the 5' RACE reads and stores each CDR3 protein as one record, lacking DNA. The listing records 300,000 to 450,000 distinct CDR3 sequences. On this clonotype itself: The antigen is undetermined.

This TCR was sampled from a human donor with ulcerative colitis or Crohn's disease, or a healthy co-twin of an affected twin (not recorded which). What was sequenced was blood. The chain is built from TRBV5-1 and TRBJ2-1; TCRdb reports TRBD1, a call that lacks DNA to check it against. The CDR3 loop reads CASRHGGTGGDEQFF.